This paragraph reports one T cell receptor (beta chain). The data were taken from a study of T cell changes during pregnancy in multiple sclerosis. This table comes from immunoSEQ multiplex PCR, and its TCRdb copy is limited to in-frame clones, with some not included. The table includes some 120,000 clones, approximately 93% detected once. There are 16 residues in the CDR3. Between the trimmed V and J ends, which lost 2 bases and 3 bases, there was a span of 14 bases. Germline CDR1 is MDHEN and CDR2 is SYDVKM. The receptor comes from a female donor with multiple sclerosis, enrolled in a pregnancy study. Sample: peripheral blood, taken before pregnancy. The chain uses TRBV28 and TRBJ2-4, with D perhaps TRBD2 (5 bases). CDR3 sequence: CASSLTGTSSKNIQYF. The CDR3 DNA reads TGTGCCAGCAGTTTAACGGGAACGAGTAGCAAAAACATTCAGTACTTC.